This TCR beta chain was documented in a study of cytotoxic CD8 clonotypes in ibrutinib-treated CLL. Study-wide results and caveats: Clonality climbed at ibrutinib response, then dropped toward baseline at progression.

Sequenced by immunoSEQ multiplex PCR; TCRdb stores in-frame clones only, minus some. The sample records some 300,000 clones, approximately 80% being singletons. This clone was seen only once. Its antigen is not identified. Germline V gene data show CDR1 as MDHEN and CDR2 as SYDVKM. Trimming took 7 bases from V and 7 from J; bases not matched to a gene: 4. This CDR3 spans 13 amino acids. The source is a human donor with chronic lymphocytic leukemia. This chain links TRBV28 with TRBJ1-2, with 12 bases lining up with TRBD1. The source material was PBMCs, sampled before ibrutinib treatment. This CDR3 is CASIGTGGRGYTF. CDR3 nucleotide sequence: TGTGCCAGCATCGGGACAGGGGGCCGTGGCTACACCTTC.